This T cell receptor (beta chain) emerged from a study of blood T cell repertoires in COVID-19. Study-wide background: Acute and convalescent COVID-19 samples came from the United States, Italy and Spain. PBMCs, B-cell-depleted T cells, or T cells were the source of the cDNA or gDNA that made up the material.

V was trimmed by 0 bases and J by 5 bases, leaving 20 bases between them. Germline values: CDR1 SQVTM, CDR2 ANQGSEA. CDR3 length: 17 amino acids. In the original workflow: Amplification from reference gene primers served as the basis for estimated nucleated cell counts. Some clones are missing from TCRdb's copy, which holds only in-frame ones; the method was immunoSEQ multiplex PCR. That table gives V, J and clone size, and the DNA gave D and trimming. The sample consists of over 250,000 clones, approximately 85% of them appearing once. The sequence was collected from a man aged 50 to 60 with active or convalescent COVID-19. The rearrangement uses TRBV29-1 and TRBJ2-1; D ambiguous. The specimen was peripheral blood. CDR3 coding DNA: TGCAGCGTTGAAGAGGCGATACCCGGCGGCATTAACAATGAGCAGTTCTTC. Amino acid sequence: CSVEEAIPGGINNEQFF.